This entry lists 19 T cell receptor beta chains sequenced from one sample in a study of Ad26.COV2.S vaccination and SARS-CoV-2 variants. Treatment meaning: over 15 received Ad26.COV2.S at low or high dose, single or two shots; several received placebo; per-sample allocation not given. After the first vaccine or placebo injection, samples were drawn on day 63. Here immunoSEQ multiplex PCR was the method, and the copy in TCRdb shows in-frame clones only, minus some. This sample has some 270,000 clones; approximately 88% occur once, and the top ten carry approximately 3%. The specimen comprised peripheral blood, sampled in a trial of Ad26.COV2.S vaccine versus placebo. The receptors shown here come from a person aged 18-60 years who received the Ad26.COV2.S COVID-19 vaccine or a placebo.

CDR3: CASSSPLTAQETQYF. CDR3 nucleotide sequence: TGTGCCAGCAGCTCCCCTTTGACAGCTCAAGAGACCCAGTACTTC. The chain recombines TRBV11-2 with TRBJ2-5, with D possibly TRBD1 on 5 matching bases. Germline CDR1 is SGHAT and CDR2 is FQNNGV. Trimming took 4 bases from V and 2 from J, leaving 14 bases between them. The CDR3 totals 15 residues.

V and J are TRBV6-4 and TRBJ2-1; D is perhaps TRBD2 (6 bases). Trimming shortened V by 4 bases and J by 8 bases, and 15 bases separated the two germline ends. The germline CDR1 and CDR2 sequences are MRHNA and SNTAGT. The CDR3 consists of 14 residues. This CDR3 is CASSVLASSDEQFF. CDR3 coding DNA: TGTGCCAGCAGTGTCCTAGCGAGTTCGGATGAGCAGTTCTTC.

The genes are TRBV24-1 and TRBJ2-2; 9 bases align to TRBD1. CDR3 length equals 18 residues. V shed 3 bases and J 2 bases; nucleotides not matched to a gene: 9. Looked up from germline, CDR1 is KGHDR and CDR2 is SFDVKD. As DNA, the CDR3 is TGTGCCACCAGTGATCCTTGGGACAGGGATACAAACACCGGGGAGCTGTTTTTT. Its translation: CATSDPWDRDTNTGELFF.

The chain recombines TRBV6-2 or TRBV6-3 with TRBJ2-5; 10 bases are shared with TRBD1. Germline CDR1 reads MNHEY; CDR2 reads SVGEGT. The V segment lost 6 bases and the J segment 8 bases; nucleotides outside the gene matches: 6. CDR3 length: 13 residues. The CDR3 region has the DNA TGTGCCAGCAGCCAGGGGGACAGGGGTACCCAGTACTTC. It codes for CASSQGDRGTQYF.

The V and J genes are TRBV12-3 or TRBV12-4 and TRBJ1-2; D unclear. Trimming stripped 6 bases from V and 8 bases from J, with 16 bases between. The CDR3 extends over 13 amino acids. The CDR3 DNA sequence: TGTGCCAGCAGCCCTTCTCCTGGAGGAGGCTACACCTTC. Amino acids: CASSPSPGGGYTF.

CDR3 amino acids: CASSEITPGVQYV. DNA for the CDR3: TGTGCCAGCAGTGAAATCACGCCGGGGGTCCAGTACGTC. The chain carries TRBV6-1 and TRBJ2-7; D may be TRBD2 (6 bases). Germline assignment: CDR1 MNHNS and CDR2 SASEGT. The CDR3 runs 13 residues. V lost 2 bases, J lost 10 bases, and 15 bases lay in between.

The rearrangement links TRBV9 to TRBJ2-3; D is unresolved. V dropped 0 bases and J dropped 6 bases, with 11 bases sitting between them. The CDR3 loop spans 14 amino acids. The V gene's germline CDR1 is SGDLS and CDR2 YYNGEE. CDR3: CASSVEGAFDTQYF. In nucleotides, the CDR3 is TGTGCCAGCAGCGTAGAGGGCGCGTTTGATACGCAGTATTTT.

The chain is built from TRBV7-2 and TRBJ2-2; possible D gene TRBD1, 5 bases. The V gene's germline CDR1 is SGHTA and CDR2 FQGNSA. Trimming removed 3 bases from V and 4 bases from J, with 12 bases in between. This CDR3 region has 15 residues. In DNA, the CDR3 is TGTGCCAGCAGCTTTCAGGGTATGGGCACCGGGGAGCTGTTTTTT. It translates to CASSFQGMGTGELFF.

This clone was found a few times. The chain recombines TRBV4-1 with TRBJ2-5; TRBD2 matches at 8 bases. This CDR3 is built from 16 residues. V lost 0 bases and J lost 4; bases outside the gene matches: 7. Germline CDR1 MGHRA, CDR2 YSYEKL. DNA of the CDR3: TGCGCCAGCAGCCAAGAAATGGGCGGGAGGATAGAGACCCAGTACTTC. Its translation is CASSQEMGGRIETQYF.

This chain links TRBV4-1 with TRBJ1-4; D is perhaps TRBD1 (5 bases). Germline V gene lookup returns CDR1 MGHRA and CDR2 YSYEKL. The CDR3 has 18 amino acids. Trimming pared 4 bases from V and 4 bases from J, leaving 22 bases between. This chain's CDR3 is CASSRPGTAAGHNEKLFF. The CDR3 nucleotides are TGCGCCAGCAGCCGCCCCGGGACCGCGGCCGGGCATAATGAAAAACTGTTTTTT.

In DNA form, the CDR3 reads TGTGCCAGCAGTTTACAACCAGCAGGGTACTCTGGGGCCAACGTCCTGACTTTC. This gives the protein CASSLQPAGYSGANVLTF. This rearrangement joins TRBV27 to TRBJ2-6; D is possibly TRBD1 (5 bases). V lost 2 bases, J lost 0 bases, and 14 bases lay in between. Germline CDR1 reads MNHEY; CDR2 reads SMNVEV (reference sequence). This CDR3 region has 18 residues.

This chain connects TRBV7-3 to TRBJ2-7, with 8 bases identical to TRBD1. Per the germline V gene, CDR1 is SGHTA and CDR2 is FQGTGA. The CDR3 loop spans 16 amino acids. V shed 2 bases and J 6 bases; nucleotides not matched to a gene: 12. CDR3 nucleotide sequence: TGTGCCAGCAGCTTAGACATATGGGACAGGTTGTGCGAGCAGTACTTC. The encoded protein is CASSLDIWDRLCEQYF.

The chain uses TRBV3-1 (or the pseudogene TRBV3-2) and TRBJ2-5, with 13 positions matching TRBD2. The junction had 10 bases not matched to a gene; V was cut back by 0 bases and J by 3 bases. The germline CDR1 and CDR2 sequences are LGHDT and YNNKEL (reference sequence). This CDR3 contains 19 residues. Written as DNA, the CDR3 is TGTGCCAGCAGCCAAGATAGAGGAGGACTAGCGGGAGCAAAAGAGACCCAGTACTTC. Its translation is CASSQDRGGLAGAKETQYF.

The J gene is TRBJ1-1, the V gene TRBV11-3; TRBD1 is a possible D gene (5 bases). Between the trimmed V and J ends, which lost 5 bases and 2 bases, there was a span of 15 bases. The CDR3 sequence is 15 residues long. Germline CDR1 reads SGHNT; CDR2 reads YENEEA. The CDR3 reads CASSRDGRVNTEAFF. The DNA of the CDR3 is TGTGCCAGCAGCCGAGATGGCAGGGTAAACACTGAAGCTTTCTTT.

This clone was observed once. A much larger clone differs from this one at a single base, so this may be a read error. This CDR3 is also generated by other DNA sequences in the sample. The gene calls are TRBV19 and TRBJ1-1; 7 positions agree with TRBD1. The CDR3 runs to 12 residues. The J segment lost 1 base and the V segment lost 9 bases, leaving 2 bases of the junction unmatched. Germline assignment: CDR1 LNHDA and CDR2 SQIVND (reference sequence). The CDR3 spells CASRDRNTEAFF. In DNA form, the CDR3 reads TGTGCCAGCCGGGACAGGAACACTGAAGCTTTCTTT. Looking up the rest from reference TRBV19 and TRBJ1-1 gives the full variable domain: DGGITQSPKYLFRKEGQNVTLSCEQNLNHDAMYWYRQDPGQGLRLIYYSQIVNDFQKGDIAEGYSVSREKKESFPLTVTSAQKNPTAFYLCASRDRNTEAFFGQGTRLTVV.

This clone occurred once. The chain is built from TRBV6-5 and TRBJ1-5, with D uncertain. This CDR3 is 14 amino acids long. Germline CDR1 MNHEY, CDR2 SVGAGI. V was clipped by 5 bases and J by 7 bases, with 15 bases between them. The CDR3: CASSPEFGVQPQHF. The CDR3 DNA is TGTGCCAGCAGTCCTGAGTTTGGAGTCCAGCCCCAGCATTTT.

The chain combines TRBV6-6 with TRBJ2-3; tentative D call: TRBD1 (7 bases). There are 16 residues in the CDR3. Trimming took 4 bases from V and 10 from J, leaving 24 bases between them. Per the germline V gene, CDR1 is MNHNY and CDR2 is SVGAGI (reference sequence). CDR3 in DNA: TGTGCCAGCAGTTCGTCCGACCGGGGGACAGTTCACGCGCAGTATTTT. This encodes CASSSSDRGTVHAQYF.

The gene calls are TRBV19 and TRBJ2-7, with D maybe TRBD1 (5 bases). This CDR3 is built from 14 residues. The ends were cut back, 5 bases at V and 6 bases at J, with 17 bases in the middle. Per the germline V gene, CDR1 is LNHDA and CDR2 is SQIVND (reference sequence). The DNA of the CDR3 is TGTGCCAGTAGTCCGGACATTCCAAGTTCCGAGCAGTACTTC. Translated, it gives CASSPDIPSSEQYF.

The chain joins TRBV25-1 to TRBJ1-2; tentatively, D is TRBD1 (5 bases). This CDR3 is built from 18 residues. Looked up from germline, CDR1 is MGHDK and CDR2 is SYGVNS. The germline V and J ends were trimmed by 1 base and 0 bases, with 18 bases remaining between them. In DNA, the CDR3 is TGTGCCAGCAGTGAATTGGGCCGACAGAGCGGAGCTAACTATGGCTACACCTTC. Translating gives CASSELGRQSGANYGYTF.